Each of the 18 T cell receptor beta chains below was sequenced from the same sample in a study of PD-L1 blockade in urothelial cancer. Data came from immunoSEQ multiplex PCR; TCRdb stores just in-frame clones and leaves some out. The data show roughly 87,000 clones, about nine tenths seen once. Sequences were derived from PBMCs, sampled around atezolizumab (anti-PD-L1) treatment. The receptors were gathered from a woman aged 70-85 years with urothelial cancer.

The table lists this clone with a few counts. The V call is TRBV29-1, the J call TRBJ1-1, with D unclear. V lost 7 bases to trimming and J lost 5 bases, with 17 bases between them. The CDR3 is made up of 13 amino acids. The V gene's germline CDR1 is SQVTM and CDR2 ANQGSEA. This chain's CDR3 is CSAERAWDTEAFF. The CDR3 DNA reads TGCAGCGCAGAGAGGGCCTGGGATACTGAAGCTTTCTTT.

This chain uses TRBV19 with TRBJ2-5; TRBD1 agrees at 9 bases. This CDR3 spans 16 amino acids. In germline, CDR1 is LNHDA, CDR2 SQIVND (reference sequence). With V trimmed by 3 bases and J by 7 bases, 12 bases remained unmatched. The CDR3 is CASSISLQGAVGTQYF. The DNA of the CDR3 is TGTGCCAGTAGTATTTCTCTACAGGGGGCAGTAGGGACCCAGTACTTC.

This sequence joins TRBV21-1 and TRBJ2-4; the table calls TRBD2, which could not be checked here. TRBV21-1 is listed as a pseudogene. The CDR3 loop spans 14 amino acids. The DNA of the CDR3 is TGTGCCAGCAGCAAAAGCCCAGCCAAAAACATTCAGTACTTC. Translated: CASSKSPAKNIQYF.

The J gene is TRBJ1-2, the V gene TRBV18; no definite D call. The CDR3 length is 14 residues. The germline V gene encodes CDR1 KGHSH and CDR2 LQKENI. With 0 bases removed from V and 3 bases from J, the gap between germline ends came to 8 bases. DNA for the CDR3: TGTGCCAGCTCACCACCTAACTCCGACTATGGCTACACCTTC. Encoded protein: CASSPPNSDYGYTF.

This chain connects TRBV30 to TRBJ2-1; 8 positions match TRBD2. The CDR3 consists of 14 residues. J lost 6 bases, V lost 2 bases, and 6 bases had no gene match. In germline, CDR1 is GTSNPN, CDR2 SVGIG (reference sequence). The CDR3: CAWSYPGGTNEQFF. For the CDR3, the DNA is TGTGCCTGGAGTTACCCGGGGGGGACCAATGAGCAGTTCTTC. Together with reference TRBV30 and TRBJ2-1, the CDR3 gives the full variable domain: SQTIHQWPATLVQPVGSPLSLECTVEGTSNPNLYWYRQAAGRGLQLLFYSVGIGQISSEVPQNLSASRPQDRQFILSSKKLLLSDSGFYLCAWSYPGGTNEQFFGPGTRLTVL.

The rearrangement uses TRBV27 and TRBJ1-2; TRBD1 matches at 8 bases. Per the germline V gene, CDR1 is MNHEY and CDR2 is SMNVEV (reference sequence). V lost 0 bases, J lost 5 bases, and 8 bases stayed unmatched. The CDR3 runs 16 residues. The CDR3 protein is CASSLSHRGSEYGYTF. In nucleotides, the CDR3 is TGTGCCAGCAGTTTATCACACAGGGGGTCTGAGTATGGCTACACCTTC.

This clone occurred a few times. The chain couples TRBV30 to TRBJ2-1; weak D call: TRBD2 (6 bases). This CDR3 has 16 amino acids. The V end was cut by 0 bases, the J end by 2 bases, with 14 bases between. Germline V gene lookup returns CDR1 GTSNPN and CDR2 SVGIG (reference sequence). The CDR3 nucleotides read TGTGCCTGGAGTGTAGTGGCGGGATCCCCCTACAATGAGCAGTTCTTC. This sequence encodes CAWSVVAGSPYNEQFF.

Here the CDR3 reads CASSHTSGGAPNTGELFF. Written as DNA, the CDR3 is TGTGCCAGCAGCCACACTAGCGGGGGGGCCCCGAACACCGGGGAGCTGTTTTTT. The rearrangement links TRBV4-2 to TRBJ2-2; 13 nucleotides agree with TRBD2. Germline V gene sequence: CDR1 LGHNA, CDR2 YNFKEQ. The junction had 4 bases not matched to a gene; V was cut back by 3 bases and J by 0 bases. The length of the CDR3 is 18 residues.

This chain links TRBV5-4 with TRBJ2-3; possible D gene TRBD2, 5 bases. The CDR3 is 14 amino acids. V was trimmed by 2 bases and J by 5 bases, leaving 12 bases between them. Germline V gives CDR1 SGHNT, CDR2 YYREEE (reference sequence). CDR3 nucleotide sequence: TGTGCCAGCAGCTTAGACGGGATGCTAGATACGCAGTATTTT. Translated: CASSLDGMLDTQYF.

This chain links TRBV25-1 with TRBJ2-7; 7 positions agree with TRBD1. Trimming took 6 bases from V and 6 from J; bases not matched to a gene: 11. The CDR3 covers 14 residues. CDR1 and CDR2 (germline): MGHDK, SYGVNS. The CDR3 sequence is CASSQTGYIREQYF. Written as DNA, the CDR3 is TGTGCCAGCAGCCAGACAGGGTATATTCGCGAGCAGTACTTC.

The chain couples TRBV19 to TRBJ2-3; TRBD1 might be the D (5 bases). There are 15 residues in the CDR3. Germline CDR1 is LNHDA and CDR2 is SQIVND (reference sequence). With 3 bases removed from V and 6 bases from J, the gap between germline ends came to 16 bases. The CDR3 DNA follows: TGTGCCAGTAGTATTGGGGCTAGTGCATCCGATACGCAGTATTTT. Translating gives CASSIGASASDTQYF.

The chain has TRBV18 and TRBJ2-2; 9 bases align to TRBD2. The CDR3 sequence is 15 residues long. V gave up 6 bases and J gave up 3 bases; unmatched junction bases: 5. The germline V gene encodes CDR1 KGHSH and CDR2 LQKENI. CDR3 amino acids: CASSASGVYTGELFF. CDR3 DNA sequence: TGTGCCAGCTCGGCTAGCGGGGTGTACACCGGGGAGCTGTTTTTT.

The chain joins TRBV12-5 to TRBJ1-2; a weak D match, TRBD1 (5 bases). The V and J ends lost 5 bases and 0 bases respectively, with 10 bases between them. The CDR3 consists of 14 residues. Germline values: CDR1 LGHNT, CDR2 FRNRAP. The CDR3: CASGHETANYGYTF. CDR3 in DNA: TGTGCTAGTGGTCACGAGACAGCTAACTATGGCTACACCTTC.

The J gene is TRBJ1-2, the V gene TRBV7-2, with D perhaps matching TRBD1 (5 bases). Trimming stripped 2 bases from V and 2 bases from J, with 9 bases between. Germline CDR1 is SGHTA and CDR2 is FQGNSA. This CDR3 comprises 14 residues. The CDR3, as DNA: TGTGCCAGCAGCTTATCGGCAGGGAACTATGGCTACACCTTC. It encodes CASSLSAGNYGYTF.

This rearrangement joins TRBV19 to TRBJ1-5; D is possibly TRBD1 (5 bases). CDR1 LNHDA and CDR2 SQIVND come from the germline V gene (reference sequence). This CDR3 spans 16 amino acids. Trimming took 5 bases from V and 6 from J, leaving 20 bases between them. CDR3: CASSGEGASWGQPQHF. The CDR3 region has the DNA TGTGCCAGTAGTGGGGAAGGGGCTTCCTGGGGTCAGCCCCAGCATTTT.

CDR3 DNA sequence: TGTGCCAGCTCGGACAGTCCTGAGCCTGAAAAACTGTTTTTT. Amino acid sequence: CASSDSPEPEKLFF. The genes are TRBV28 and TRBJ1-4; tentative D call: TRBD1 (6 bases). From germline, CDR1 is MDHEN and CDR2 SYDVKM. The CDR3 runs 14 residues. V shed 8 bases and J shed 7 bases, with 17 bases lying between them.

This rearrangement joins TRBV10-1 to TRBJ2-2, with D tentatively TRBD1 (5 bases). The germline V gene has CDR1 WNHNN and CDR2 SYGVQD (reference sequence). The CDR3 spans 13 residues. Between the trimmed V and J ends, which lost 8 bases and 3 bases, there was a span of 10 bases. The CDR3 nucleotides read TGCGCCAGCTCCTGGGGCCACACCGGGGAGCTGTTTTTT. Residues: CASSWGHTGELFF.

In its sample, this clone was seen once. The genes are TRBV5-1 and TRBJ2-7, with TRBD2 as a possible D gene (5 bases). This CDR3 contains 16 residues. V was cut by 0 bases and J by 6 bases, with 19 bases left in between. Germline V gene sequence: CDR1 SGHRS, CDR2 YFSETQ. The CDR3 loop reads CASSLELRPPGSEQYF. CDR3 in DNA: TGCGCCAGCAGCTTGGAATTGAGACCCCCGGGGTCCGAGCAGTACTTC.